The following is a T cell receptor beta chain sequence with its context. The V segment lost 7 bases and the J segment 5 bases; nucleotides outside the gene matches: 9. Germline V lookup: CDR1 LNHDA, CDR2 SQIVND (reference sequence). The CDR3 loop spans 14 amino acids. The sample comes from a study of T cell changes during pregnancy in multiple sclerosis. TCRdb's table, derived via immunoSEQ multiplex PCR, lists solely in-frame clones and lacks some. The table includes 77,000 or so clones, roughly 95% detected once. The clonotype originates from a female donor in good health, enrolled as a control in a pregnancy study. This chain joins TRBV19 and TRBJ1-2, with 8 bases identical to TRBD1. Here the sequenced sample was peripheral blood, taken in the second trimester of pregnancy. The CDR3 is CASTSDRGFYGYTF. CDR3 nucleotides: TGTGCCAGTACCTCAGACAGGGGTTTTTATGGCTACACCTTC.